This T cell receptor beta chain comes out of a study of shared clonotypes between healthy human individuals. Repertoires were generated with immunoSEQ multiplex PCR, while TCRdb's copy carries only in-frame clones and drops some. The sample has over 300,000 clones, around 90% seen once; the top ten hold around 15%. The authors combined CD45RO+ cells with CCR7-negative CD45RA+ TemRA cells as CD8 memory. As regards this clone: Its target is not known.

Study-wide points: It was observed that roughly 5% of naive CD4 clonotypes were shared across several donors. It was the non-shared clonotypes that had lower generation probabilities than clonotypes shared by all four donors.

Source material: memory CD8+ T cells sorted from blood. As for subset: CD45RO+ cells pooled with CCR7-negative TemRA cells. This TCR was recovered from a man between 18 and 29 years old in good health.

CDR3 sequence (DNA): TGTGCCAGCAGGACGGACAGTGGTAGTCGTAATGAAAAACTGTTTTTT. Translated: CASRTDSGSRNEKLFF. This chain connects TRBV28 to TRBJ1-4; D perhaps matches TRBD1 (6 bases). In germline, CDR1 is MDHEN, CDR2 SYDVKM. The CDR3 runs 16 residues. V was shortened by 6 bases and J by 4 bases, with 18 bases between the two germline ends.